The present T cell receptor (beta chain) was sequenced within a study of blood T cell repertoires in COVID-19. Across the whole study: There were acute and convalescent COVID-19 samples, and they came from the United States, Italy and Spain.

The trim removed 1 base at V and 6 bases at J, leaving 2 bases unmatched. Germline V gene sequence: CDR1 LGHNA, CDR2 YNFKEQ. The CDR3 is made up of 13 amino acids. In the authors' workflow: Estimation of nucleated cell counts relied on the amplification of reference gene primers. Assay: immunoSEQ multiplex PCR; the TCRdb copy retains only in-frame clones and omits some. For V, J and clone size, that table is used; D and trimming come from the DNA. The repertoire has 350,000 to 450,000 clones, less than 85% of them found once; the top ten carry 3.6%. This chain joins TRBV4-2 and TRBJ2-7; 8 nucleotides match TRBD1. The receptor was isolated from a woman aged 18-29 years with acute or convalescent COVID-19. Sequencing used peripheral blood. The CDR3 DNA reads TGTGCCAGCAGCCAAGTAACAGGGGGCGAGCAGTACTTC. Its translation is CASSQVTGGEQYF.